What follows are 17 T cell receptor beta chains derived from one specimen sequenced in a study of vaccination effects on CD4 cells after COVID-19 (dated by TCRdb to about 2022). Library creation used the immunoSEQ multiplex PCR assay. TCRdb took over this immuneACCESS table, retaining in-frame rearrangements with V and J assigned. Such tables are incomplete; in checked studies, under half of the missing clones stem from an unresolved V gene, and the remainder is unexplained. This sample lists 25,000 to 35,000 clones; under 80% were detected once. The top ten constitute around 28% of the sample. The antigens for these receptors are not known. To identify antigen-specific CD4+ T cell clonotypes by their expansion, the ViraFEST assay first stimulated PBMC with viral peptide pools and then applied TCR sequencing. After less than 13 days of culture, CD4+ T cells were isolated with the EasySep CD4+ T cell isolation kit. PCR-confirmed SARS-CoV-2 infection had occurred in convalescent patients between March and December 2020, before the Alpha, Beta and Delta variants emerged in the United States.

Specimen: CD4+ T cells from PBMCs cultured with a peptide pool, collected before COVID-19 vaccination. The receptors derive from a human donor who had a prior SARS-CoV-2 infection.

This sequence joins TRBV19 and TRBJ2-3; perhaps D is TRBD1 or TRBD2 (5 bases each). The CDR3 extends over 14 amino acids. Germline CDR1 LNHDA, CDR2 SQIVND (reference sequence). V lost 5 bases to trimming and J lost 3 bases, with 12 bases between them. CDR3 loop: CASSSGQVTDTQYF. DNA for the CDR3: TGTGCCAGTAGTTCGGGGCAAGTGACAGATACGCAGTATTTT.

The chain is built from TRBV4-1 and TRBJ2-1, with 10 bases identical to TRBD1. Germline V lookup: CDR1 MGHRA, CDR2 YSYEKL. The junction had 4 bases not matched to a gene; V was cut back by 1 base and J by 7 bases. The CDR3 runs 15 residues. The CDR3 DNA is TGCGCCAGCAGCCAAGGACAGGGGGCATGGAATGAGCAGTTCTTC. Residues: CASSQGQGAWNEQFF.

This chain links TRBV15 with TRBJ1-2; a possible D gene is TRBD1 (5 bases). Germline V CDR1 and CDR2: LNHNV, YYDKDF (reference sequence). Trimming took off 0 bases at V and 3 bases at J, with 11 bases between the two ends. There are 15 residues in the CDR3. This CDR3 is CATSRDGGYDYGYTF. CDR3 nucleotide sequence: TGTGCCACCAGCAGAGATGGGGGGTATGACTATGGCTACACCTTC.

The rearrangement uses TRBV7-3 and TRBJ2-1; TRBD2 is a possible D gene (5 bases). Germline CDR1 SGHTA, CDR2 FQGTGA. V gave up 6 bases and J gave up 2 bases, with 14 bases separating them. There are 15 residues in the CDR3. The CDR3 region has the DNA TGTGCCAGCAGTCACGGACTTCCGCCCTACAATGAGCAGTTCTTC. Its protein product is CASSHGLPPYNEQFF.

The chain has TRBV5-4 and TRBJ2-3; D unclear. Per germline, CDR1 SGHNT and CDR2 YYREEE (reference sequence). With 4 bases removed from V and 3 bases from J, the gap between germline ends came to 6 bases. The CDR3 runs to 12 residues. The CDR3 nucleotides read TGTGCCAGCAGCAGGGAAACAGATACGCAGTATTTT. It encodes CASSRETDTQYF.

The chain has TRBV19 and TRBJ1-1; the match to TRBD1 covers 9 bases. J gave up 5 bases and V 6 bases, and 10 bases lay outside the gene matches. CDR1 LNHDA and CDR2 SQIVND come from the germline V gene (reference sequence). The CDR3 runs 15 residues. The CDR3 region has the DNA TGTGCCAGTAGCCCTCAACAGGGGGCGGGTACTGAAGCTTTCTTT. This gives the protein CASSPQQGAGTEAFF. Combining the CDR3 with reference TRBV19 and TRBJ1-1 gives the whole variable domain DGGITQSPKYLFRKEGQNVTLSCEQNLNHDAMYWYRQDPGQGLRLIYYSQIVNDFQKGDIAEGYSVSREKKESFPLTVTSAQKNPTAFYLCASSPQQGAGTEAFFGQGTRLTVV.

The chain uses TRBV5-1 and TRBJ2-2; D gene ambiguous. The germline CDR1 and CDR2 sequences are SGHRS and YFSETQ. CDR3 length: 16 residues. V lost 1 base to trimming and J lost 6 bases, with 16 bases between them. The CDR3 DNA follows: TGCGCCAGCAGCTTGAACCCTAGTGGCGTCGCCGGGGAGCTGTTTTTT. Translating gives CASSLNPSGVAGELFF.

The gene calls are TRBV5-4 and TRBJ1-2; TRBD1 matches 7 bases. Germline CDR1 reads SGHNT; CDR2 reads YYREEE (reference sequence). The trim removed 4 bases at V and 2 bases at J, leaving 8 bases unmatched. This CDR3 spans 15 amino acids. Here the CDR3 DNA reads TGTGCCAGCAGCGTGGACAGGCTTAACAACTATGGCTACACCTTC. This sequence encodes CASSVDRLNNYGYTF.

This clone was picked up a small number of times. V is TRBV2 and J is TRBJ1-5; TRBD1 matches 8 bases. Germline CDR1 and CDR2: SNHLY and FYNNEI. V was pared by 6 bases and J by 6 bases, with 13 bases of the junction left unmatched. This CDR3 is built from 16 residues. The CDR3 protein is CASRDRILRGRQPQHF. DNA for the CDR3: TGTGCCAGCAGGGACCGAATCCTCAGGGGGCGTCAGCCCCAGCATTTT. Using reference TRBV2 and TRBJ1-5 for the parts outside the CDR3, the full variable domain is EPEVTQTPSHQVTQMGQEVILRCVPISNHLYFYWYRQILGQKVEFLVSFYNNEISEKSEIFDDQFSVERPDGSNFTLKIRSTKLEDSAMYFCASRDRILRGRQPQHFGDGTRLSIL.

This clone occurred once. J is TRBJ2-1 and V is TRBV2; perhaps TRBD1 as D (5 bases). In germline, CDR1 is SNHLY, CDR2 FYNNEI. The CDR3 runs to 15 residues. V was pared by 6 bases and J by 2 bases, with 14 bases between. In nucleotides, the CDR3 is TGTGCCAGCAGCGCAGGGTCTCCGGCCTACAATGAGCAGTTCTTC. It specifies CASSAGSPAYNEQFF.

This clone was observed a few times. V gene TRBV9 combines with J gene TRBJ2-3, with unresolved D. The CDR3 is 13 amino acids. With 0 bases removed from V and 6 bases from J, the gap between germline ends came to 8 bases. CDR1 is SGDLS and CDR2 is YYNGEE in the germline V gene. The CDR3 spells CASSVAPSDTQYF. The CDR3 region has the DNA TGTGCCAGCAGCGTAGCCCCCTCGGATACGCAGTATTTT.

The genes are TRBV11-3 and TRBJ1-2, with D perhaps matching TRBD1 (5 bases). The CDR3 consists of 12 residues. V shed 7 bases and J shed 5 bases, with 11 bases lying between them. Germline V gene lookup returns CDR1 SGHNT and CDR2 YENEEA. The CDR3 coding sequence is TGTGCCAGCACCTCAGGGCAGTATGGCTACACCTTC. This sequence encodes CASTSGQYGYTF.

J is TRBJ1-2 and V is TRBV27; 7 bases fit TRBD1. CDR1 MNHEY and CDR2 SMNVEV come from the germline V gene (reference sequence). The V and J ends lost 4 bases and 8 bases, in that order; junction bases with no gene match: 7. The CDR3 spans 13 residues. The DNA for the CDR3 is TGTGCCAGCAGTTCATTATACAGGGGCGGCTACACCTTC. Translation: CASSSLYRGGYTF.

This clone was detected only once. The CDR3 bases are TGTGCCAGCAGTCGCTCTGGGGCCAACGTCCTGACTTTC. Translated, it gives CASSRSGANVLTF. The chain is built from TRBV12-3 or TRBV12-4 and TRBJ2-6; D is undetermined. V lost 5 bases and J 0 bases, leaving 2 bases between the germline ends. The CDR3 covers 13 residues.

This clone was detected once. The chain is built from TRBV3-1 (or the pseudogene TRBV3-2) and TRBJ1-5; D gene uncertain. Germline V gives CDR1 LGHDT, CDR2 YNNKEL (reference sequence). This CDR3 is built from 19 residues. V lost 0 bases to trimming and J lost 8 bases, with 26 bases between them. The CDR3 sequence is CASSQEEGWGRVKSKPQHF. DNA for the CDR3: TGTGCCAGCAGCCAAGAAGAGGGCTGGGGTCGGGTGAAGAGTAAGCCCCAGCATTTT.

Only a few counts were recorded for this clone. The CDR3 region is CASKTRPVEKLFF. In DNA, the CDR3 is TGTGCCAGCAAGACCAGGCCGGTTGAAAAACTGTTTTTT. This chain uses TRBV2 with TRBJ1-4; no reliable D call. Trimming left V 7 bases short and J 7 bases short, with 13 bases between. The CDR3 runs to 13 residues. Germline CDR1 and CDR2: SNHLY and FYNNEI.

The chain links TRBV4-1 to TRBJ2-4, with D possibly matching TRBD1 (6 bases). V lost 6 bases, J lost 0 bases, and 12 bases lay in between. The germline gives CDR1 MGHRA, CDR2 YSYEKL. The CDR3 extends over 15 amino acids. The CDR3 is CASRTTGLAKNIQYF. Here the CDR3 DNA reads TGCGCCAGCAGGACAACAGGGCTAGCCAAAAACATTCAGTACTTC.